Shown below are 20 T cell receptor beta chains from a single sample sequenced in a study of T cell responses to AZD1222 COVID-19 vaccine. This table comes from immunoSEQ multiplex PCR, and its TCRdb copy is limited to in-frame clones, with some not included. The table shows some 150,000 clones, with 85% to 95% occurring only once. The source was peripheral blood, collected 28 days after the second AZD1222 dose. These receptors originate from an adult who received the AZD1222 COVID-19 vaccine.

The chain employs TRBV5-6 and TRBJ2-1; 9 bases fit TRBD1. V shed 9 bases and J 7 bases; nucleotides not matched to a gene: 11. This CDR3 comprises 14 residues. The germline CDR1 and CDR2 sequences are SGHDT and YYEEEE. The CDR3, as DNA: TGTGCCACCCAGGACAGGGGCTTGGGGAATGAGCAGTTCTTC. The encoded protein is CATQDRGLGNEQFF.

The rearrangement uses TRBV5-1 and TRBJ2-2; D may be TRBD1 or TRBD2 (5 bases each). This CDR3 region has 14 residues. Germline CDR1 reads SGHRS; CDR2 reads YFSETQ. V lost 0 bases, J lost 5 bases, and 8 bases lay in between. CDR3 region: CASSLERGTGELFF. As DNA, the CDR3 is TGCGCCAGCAGCTTGGAGAGGGGTACCGGGGAGCTGTTTTTT.

V gene TRBV5-1 combines with J gene TRBJ1-3; the match to TRBD1 covers 8 bases. Germline-derived CDR1 and CDR2 are SGHRS and YFSETQ. The CDR3 consists of 16 residues. J lost 4 bases, V lost 2 bases, and 8 bases had no gene match. CDR3 protein: CASSLGQGRWGNTIYF. CDR3 coding DNA: TGCGCCAGCAGCTTAGGACAGGGACGTTGGGGAAACACCATATATTTT.

The V call is TRBV7-6, the J call TRBJ1-6; TRBD1 matches 9 bases. CDR3 size: 14 residues. The J segment lost 7 bases and the V segment lost 4 bases, leaving 2 bases of the junction unmatched. The germline CDR1 and CDR2 sequences are SGHVS and FNYEAQ. CDR3 DNA sequence: TGTGCCAGCAGCTCGACAGGGGGGAATTCACCCCTCCACTTT. Encoded protein: CASSSTGGNSPLHF.

The sample holds a few counts of this clone. The chain couples TRBV30 to TRBJ1-4, with a possible D match to TRBD1 (5 bases). This CDR3 is built from 15 residues. The V gene's germline CDR1 is GTSNPN and CDR2 SVGIG (reference sequence). Trimming removed 4 bases from V and 0 bases from J, with 12 bases in between. CDR3 sequence: CAWTPGRSTNEKLFF. CDR3 nucleotides: TGTGCCTGGACCCCGGGACGGTCAACTAATGAAAAACTGTTTTTT. Variable domain in full (rest from reference TRBV30 and TRBJ1-4): SQTIHQWPATLVQPVGSPLSLECTVEGTSNPNLYWYRQAAGRGLQLLFYSVGIGQISSEVPQNLSASRPQDRQFILSSKKLLLSDSGFYLCAWTPGRSTNEKLFFGSGTQLSVL.

V usage is TRBV3-1 (or the pseudogene TRBV3-2) and J usage is TRBJ2-1; tentatively, D is TRBD2 (6 bases). V was shortened by 4 bases and J by 5 bases, with 12 bases between the two germline ends. Germline V gene lookup returns CDR1 LGHDT and CDR2 YNNKEL (reference sequence). This CDR3 region has 14 residues. CDR3 in DNA: TGTGCCAGCAGCCCCACAAGGAGGGACAATGAGCAGTTCTTC. It is translated as CASSPTRRDNEQFF.

This chain connects TRBV5-5 to TRBJ1-4, with D possibly being TRBD1 (6 bases). Germline CDR1 SGHKS, CDR2 YYEKEE (reference sequence). The CDR3 totals 14 residues. V was cut by 6 bases and J by 4 bases, with 13 bases left in between. As DNA, the CDR3 is TGTGCCAGCAACCTCGTACAGGGTAATGAAAAACTGTTTTTT. Residues: CASNLVQGNEKLFF.

CDR3 nucleotides: TGTGCCAGCAGTTTGGGACAGTCCATGAAGCAGTACTTC. Its protein product is CASSLGQSMKQYF. The V call is TRBV6-5, the J call TRBJ2-7; 7 nucleotides align to TRBD1. After removal of 4 bases from V and 8 bases from J, the junction contained 8 bases not matched to a gene. This CDR3 is built from 13 residues. Germline CDR1 reads MNHEY; CDR2 reads SVGAGI.

This rearrangement joins TRBV30 to TRBJ2-4; D might be TRBD2 (5 bases). The CDR3 runs to 16 residues. Trimming removed 0 bases at V and 4 bases at J, with 16 bases between. The germline V gene has CDR1 GTSNPN and CDR2 SVGIG (reference sequence). The CDR3 nucleotides read TGTGCCTGGAGTGTACACTTTTCAACTAGTAAAAACATTCAGTACTTC. Translation: CAWSVHFSTSKNIQYF.

The chain couples TRBV4-1 to TRBJ1-1, with a tentative D call TRBD1 (5 bases). The CDR3 sequence is 17 residues long. Germline CDR1 MGHRA, CDR2 YSYEKL. The ends were cut back, 0 bases at V and 8 bases at J, with 22 bases in the middle. The CDR3 spells CASSQDLWDGQKGEAFF. The CDR3, as DNA: TGCGCCAGCAGCCAAGATCTGTGGGACGGCCAGAAAGGGGAAGCTTTCTTT.

This rearrangement joins TRBV15 to TRBJ2-1; tentatively, D is TRBD1 or TRBD2 (5 bases each). V dropped 0 bases and J dropped 9 bases, with 12 bases sitting between them. The CDR3 consists of 14 residues. Germline V gene sequence: CDR1 LNHNV, CDR2 YYDKDF (reference sequence). The CDR3 protein is CATSRESSGTEQFF. In DNA form, the CDR3 reads TGTGCCACCAGCAGAGAATCAAGTGGGACTGAGCAGTTCTTC.

The chain couples TRBV6-5 to TRBJ2-2; a weak D match, TRBD2 (5 bases). CDR1 and CDR2 from the germline V gene are MNHEY and SVGAGI. Trimming removed 8 bases from V and 2 bases from J, with 15 bases in between. This CDR3 is 15 amino acids long. CDR3 sequence: CASPPAGINTGELFF. The DNA of the CDR3 is TGTGCCAGCCCCCCGGCCGGGATTAACACCGGGGAGCTGTTTTTT.

V and J are TRBV7-9 and TRBJ1-5; D might be TRBD1 (6 bases). Germline assignment: CDR1 SEHNR and CDR2 FQNEAQ (reference sequence). The CDR3 length is 17 residues. V dropped 0 bases and J dropped 5 bases, with 17 bases sitting between them. Here the CDR3 reads CASSLAWGAGLDQPQHF. The CDR3 DNA reads TGTGCCAGCAGCTTAGCGTGGGGGGCGGGTCTGGATCAGCCCCAGCATTTT. Based on the CDR3 plus reference TRBV7-9 and TRBJ1-5, the full variable domain is DTGVSQNPRHKITKRGQNVTFRCDPISEHNRLYWYRQTLGQGPEFLTYFQNEAQLEKSRLLSDRFSAERPKGSFSTLEIQRTEQGDSAMYLCASSLAWGAGLDQPQHFGDGTRLSIL.

This chain uses TRBV5-6 with TRBJ1-4; D gene unclear. Germline-derived CDR1 and CDR2 are SGHDT and YYEEEE. V lost 1 base, J lost 6 bases, and 13 bases lay in between. The CDR3 contains 15 residues. This CDR3 is CASSLFGQEDEKLFF. The CDR3 DNA sequence: TGTGCCAGCAGCTTGTTCGGGCAGGAAGATGAAAAACTGTTTTTT.

The chain's CDR3 is CASRGTGGYNEQFF. In nucleotides, the CDR3 is TGTGCCAGCAGGGGGACAGGGGGCTACAATGAGCAGTTCTTC. The rearrangement uses TRBV6-5 and TRBJ2-1, with 11 bases lining up with TRBD1. The CDR3 is 14 residues long. Per the germline V gene, CDR1 is MNHEY and CDR2 is SVGAGI. J lost 3 bases, V lost 6 bases, and 1 base had no gene match.

A single count supports this clone. The genes are TRBV6-1 and TRBJ2-7, with 14 bases identical to TRBD2. The CDR3 loop spans 15 amino acids. CDR1 is MNHNS, CDR2 SASEGT, per germline. Trimming at V came to 2 bases and at J to 6 bases, leaving 3 bases not matched to a gene. The CDR3 DNA reads as TGTGCCAGCAGTGAATGGACTAGCGGGAGGAGCGAGCAGTACTTC. As protein: CASSEWTSGRSEQYF.

The CDR3 loop is CATEGLNEQFF. The CDR3 DNA reads TGTGCCACCGAAGGGCTCAATGAGCAGTTCTTC. The chain recombines TRBV24-1 with TRBJ2-1; D unclear. V was trimmed by 9 bases and J by 6 bases, leaving 8 bases between them. The CDR3 is 11 amino acids. Germline V gene data show CDR1 as KGHDR and CDR2 as SFDVKD.

The V and J genes are TRBV27 and TRBJ2-1; TRBD2 agrees at 11 bases. The CDR3 consists of 15 residues. Germline CDR1 reads MNHEY; CDR2 reads SMNVEV (reference sequence). After removal of 4 bases from V and 4 bases from J, the junction contained 3 bases not matched to a gene. This CDR3 is CASSSRLAGYNEQFF. DNA of the CDR3: TGTGCCAGCAGTTCGCGACTAGCGGGGTACAATGAGCAGTTCTTC.

This clone was seen only once. The chain employs TRBV18 and TRBJ2-2; 14 bases align to TRBD2. Germline CDR1 is KGHSH and CDR2 is LQKENI. The CDR3 extends over 18 amino acids. V lost 3 bases to trimming and J lost 5 bases; unmatched junction nucleotides: 8. CDR3 amino acids: CASSPITTSGRETGELFF. The CDR3, as DNA: TGTGCCAGCTCACCGATAACGACTAGCGGGAGGGAGACCGGGGAGCTGTTTTTT.

The J gene is TRBJ1-5, the V gene TRBV3-1 (or the pseudogene TRBV3-2); D call uncertain. Germline CDR1 and CDR2: LGHDT and YNNKEL (reference sequence). V lost 3 bases and J 1 base, leaving 7 bases between the germline ends. CDR3 length: 14 residues. The CDR3 bases are TGTGCCAGCAGCCAGGGGTTGAGCAATCAGCCCCAGCATTTT. Protein sequence: CASSQGLSNQPQHF.